This T cell receptor beta chain was sequenced during a study of human T cells and chemical hapten exposure. Regarding the study as a whole: Sensitizing with DPC caused no change in TCRs above 1 in 1000 frequency.

Turning to this clonotype: What it recognizes is unknown.

V gave up 10 bases and J gave up 1 base, with 15 bases separating them. The CDR3 contains 14 residues. Germline values: CDR1 SGHAT, CDR2 FQDESV (reference sequence). Via MiXCR, TCRdb re-called the RACE reads, giving one row per CDR3 protein. The sample has a few hundred thousand distinct CDR3 sequences, over 7.5% seen once. The time point here: pre-sensitization, week 0. Described treatment: therapeutic diphenylcyclopropenone sensitization with weekly scalp DPC. The TCR was taken from a man younger than 35 with alopecia areata. Some clones in this sample may be carry-over from other donors' samples. The sample consisted of whole blood, taken in connection with sensitization to the hapten diphenylcyclopropenone (DPC). The chain uses TRBV11-1 and TRBJ2-3; D ambiguous. CDR3 in DNA: TGTGCCACCTCAAACTTTAAGGGCACAGATACGCAGTATTTT. This codes for CATSNFKGTDTQYF.